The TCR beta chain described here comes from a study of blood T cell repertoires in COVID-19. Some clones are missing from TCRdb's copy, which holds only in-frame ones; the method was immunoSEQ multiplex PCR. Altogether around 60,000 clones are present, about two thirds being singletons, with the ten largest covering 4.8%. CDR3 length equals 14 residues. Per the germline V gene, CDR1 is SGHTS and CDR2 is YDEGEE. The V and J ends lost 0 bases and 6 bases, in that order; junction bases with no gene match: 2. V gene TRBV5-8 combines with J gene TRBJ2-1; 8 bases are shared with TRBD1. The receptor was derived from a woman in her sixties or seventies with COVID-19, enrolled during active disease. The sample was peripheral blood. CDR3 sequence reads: CASSLGQGFNEQFF. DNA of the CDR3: TGTGCCAGCAGCTTGGGACAGGGGTTCAATGAGCAGTTCTTC.